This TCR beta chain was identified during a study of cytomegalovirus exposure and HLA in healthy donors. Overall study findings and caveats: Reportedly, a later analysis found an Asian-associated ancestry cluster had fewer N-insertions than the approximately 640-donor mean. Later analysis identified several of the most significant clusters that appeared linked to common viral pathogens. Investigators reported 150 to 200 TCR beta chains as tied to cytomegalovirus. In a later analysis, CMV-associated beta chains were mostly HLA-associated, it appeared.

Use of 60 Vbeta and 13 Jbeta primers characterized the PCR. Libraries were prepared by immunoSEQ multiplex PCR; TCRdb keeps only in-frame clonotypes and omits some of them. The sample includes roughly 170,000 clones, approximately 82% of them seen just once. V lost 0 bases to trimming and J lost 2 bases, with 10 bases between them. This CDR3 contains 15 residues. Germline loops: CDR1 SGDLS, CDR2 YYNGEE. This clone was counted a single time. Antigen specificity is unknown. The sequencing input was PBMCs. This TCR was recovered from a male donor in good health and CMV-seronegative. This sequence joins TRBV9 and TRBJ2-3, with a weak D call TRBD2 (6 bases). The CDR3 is CASSVAGVVTDTQYF. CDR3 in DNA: TGTGCCAGCAGCGTAGCGGGAGTTGTCACAGATACGCAGTATTTT.